This T cell receptor beta chain was captured by sequencing in a study of T-cell memory formation after mild COVID-19. Study-wide context: Clusters of TCRs were largely donor specific. General observations from the study: Within pre-infection memory, some responding clones were found, suggesting cross-reactive memory joined.

Comments on this clonotype: Antigen: not known.

Trimming shortened V by 10 bases and J by 1 base, and 7 bases separated the two germline ends. The length of the CDR3 is 11 residues. The germline gives CDR1 SEHNR, CDR2 FQNEAQ (reference sequence). A single record per CDR3 protein comes from TCRdb applying MiXCR to the 5' RACE reads. Among 400,000 to 500,000 distinct CDR3 sequences listed, 18% were seen once. The chain couples TRBV7-9 to TRBJ1-1, with D uncertain. The sample consisted of PBMCs or a T cell subset sorted from them (not recorded which). The clonotype was recovered from a man younger than 30 who had mild COVID-19 (a few samples of this study predate the infection). Cell type and time point are not known. The chain's CDR3 is CATGENTEAFF. As DNA, the CDR3 is TGTGCCACAGGAGAGAACACTGAAGCTTTCTTT.